This T cell receptor (beta chain) was captured by sequencing in a study of T-cell reconstitution after alpha-beta-depleted transplantation in children. Preparing the TCRbeta library involved the use of unique molecular identifiers. Using its own MiXCR run on the PCR reads, TCRdb lists one record per CDR3 protein. This sample carries approximately 980,000 distinct CDR3 sequences, 25% to 30% of them seen once, and the ten largest clones take over 25%. In the case of this clonotype: No antigen is known for it.

This CDR3 has 16 amino acids. Looked up from germline, CDR1 is LGHNA and CDR2 is YNFKEQ. V lost 2 bases and J lost 0, with 11 bases in between. Study findings and constraints: It was surviving recipient T cells and thymic progenitors that gave some patients high TCRbeta diversity at day 60. Alpha-beta T cells about two months after transplant reportedly derived from several hundred expanded graft clones. T-cell counts and diversity at one year following transplant were attributed mainly to newly produced T cells.

The origin of this receptor is a boy under three years old who had a stem cell transplant for SCID, so the T cells may come from the graft donor. Sequencing was performed on PBMCs, mostly from graft donor cells, taken 360 days after TCRalphabeta/CD19-depleted stem cell transplant. The chain recombines TRBV4-2 with TRBJ2-1; a weak D match, TRBD1 (6 bases). The CDR3 is CASSQNRVGSYNEQFF. As DNA, the CDR3 is TGTGCCAGCAGCCAAAACAGGGTAGGCTCCTACAATGAGCAGTTCTTC.